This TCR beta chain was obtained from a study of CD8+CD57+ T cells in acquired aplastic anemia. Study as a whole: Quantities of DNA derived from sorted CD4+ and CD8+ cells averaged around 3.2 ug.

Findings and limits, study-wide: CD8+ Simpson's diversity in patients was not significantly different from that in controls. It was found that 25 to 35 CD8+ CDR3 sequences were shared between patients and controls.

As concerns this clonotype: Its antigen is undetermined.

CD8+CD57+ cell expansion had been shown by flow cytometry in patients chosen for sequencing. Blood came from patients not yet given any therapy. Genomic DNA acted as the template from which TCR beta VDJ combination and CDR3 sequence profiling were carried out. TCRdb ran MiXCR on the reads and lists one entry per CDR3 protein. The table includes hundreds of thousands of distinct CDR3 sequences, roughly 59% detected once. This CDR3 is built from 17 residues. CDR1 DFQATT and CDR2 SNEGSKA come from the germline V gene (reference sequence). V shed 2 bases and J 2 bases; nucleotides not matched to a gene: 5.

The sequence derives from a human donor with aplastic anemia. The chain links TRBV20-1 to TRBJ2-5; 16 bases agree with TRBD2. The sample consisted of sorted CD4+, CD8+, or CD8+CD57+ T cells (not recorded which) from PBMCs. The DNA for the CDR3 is TGCAGTGCTAGACCGGGACTAGCGGGGGGGCCTCAAGAGACCCAGTACTTC. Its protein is CSARPGLAGGPQETQYF.